This TCR beta chain comes out of a study of metastatic and nonmetastatic thyroid tumors. Through MiXCR, TCRdb re-clonotyped the PCR reads. The sample shows roughly 81,000 clones, around 9.2% of them seen only once. Thyroid surgery was performed in patients who had received no treatment beforehand. Trimming removed 0 bases from V and 1 base from J, with 10 bases in between. This CDR3 is 15 amino acids long. Germline V gene lookup returns CDR1 MGHRA and CDR2 YSYEKL. This clone was seen ten or more times. Sequenced input: blood. V is TRBV4-1 and J is TRBJ2-7; no reliable D call. This clonotype was sampled from a female donor with papillary thyroid cancer or a benign thyroid nodule (not recorded which). Some clones in this sample may be carry-over from other donors' samples. The CDR3 here is CASSQDRQPSYEQYF. Written as DNA, the CDR3 is TGCGCCAGCAGCCAAGATCGGCAGCCGTCCTACGAGCAGTACTTC.